This entry is about one T cell receptor (beta chain). Trimming stripped 2 bases from V and 1 base from J, with 8 bases between. Germline CDR1 MNHNS, CDR2 SASEGT. The CDR3 is 14 residues long. The data are from a study of OX40 agonist ivuxolimab in advanced cancers. Study-wide background: Intravenous ivuxolimab was administered to patients every 2 weeks at 0.01 to 10 mg/kg.

Repertoires were generated with immunoSEQ multiplex PCR, while TCRdb's copy carries only in-frame clones and drops some. The profile shows tens of thousands of clones, more than 75% of them singletons. The V and J genes are TRBV6-1 and TRBJ1-1; no clear D. This material consisted of CD4+ or CD8+ T cells sorted from blood, taken in a trial of the OX40 agonist ivuxolimab. This TCR was recovered from an adult with an advanced solid tumor such as melanoma, head and neck, liver or kidney cancer. The DNA of the CDR3 is TGTGCCAGCAGTGAAATGAACCGGAACACTGAAGCTTTCTTT. Translated: CASSEMNRNTEAFF.